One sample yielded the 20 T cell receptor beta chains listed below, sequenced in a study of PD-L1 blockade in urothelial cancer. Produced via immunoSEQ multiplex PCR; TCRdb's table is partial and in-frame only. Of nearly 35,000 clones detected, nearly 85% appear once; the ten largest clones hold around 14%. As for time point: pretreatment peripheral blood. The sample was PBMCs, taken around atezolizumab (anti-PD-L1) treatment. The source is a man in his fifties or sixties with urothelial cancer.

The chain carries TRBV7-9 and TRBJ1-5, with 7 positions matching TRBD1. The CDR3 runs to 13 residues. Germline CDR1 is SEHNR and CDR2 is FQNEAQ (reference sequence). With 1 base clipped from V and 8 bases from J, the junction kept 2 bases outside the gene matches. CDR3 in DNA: TGTGCCAGCAGCTTAGAGGGGGCGAAGCCCCAGCATTTT. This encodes CASSLEGAKPQHF.

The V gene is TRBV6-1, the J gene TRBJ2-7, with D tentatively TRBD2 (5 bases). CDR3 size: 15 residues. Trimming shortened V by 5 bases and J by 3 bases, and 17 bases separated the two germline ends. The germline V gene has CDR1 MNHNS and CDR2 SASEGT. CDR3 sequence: CASSREGAGYYEQYF. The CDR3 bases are TGTGCCAGCAGTCGAGAGGGCGCTGGGTACTACGAGCAGTACTTC.

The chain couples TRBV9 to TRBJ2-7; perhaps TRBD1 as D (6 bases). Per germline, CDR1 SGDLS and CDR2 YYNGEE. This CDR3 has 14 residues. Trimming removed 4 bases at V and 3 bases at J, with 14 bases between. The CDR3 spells CASSTDGTRYEQYF. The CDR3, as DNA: TGTGCCAGCAGCACCGATGGGACACGCTACGAGCAGTACTTC.

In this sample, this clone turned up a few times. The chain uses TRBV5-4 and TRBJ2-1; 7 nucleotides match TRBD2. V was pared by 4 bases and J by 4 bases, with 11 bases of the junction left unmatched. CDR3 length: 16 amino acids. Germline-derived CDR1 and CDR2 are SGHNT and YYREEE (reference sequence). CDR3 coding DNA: TGTGCCAGCAGCCAAGAGCCTAGCGGAAATTACAATGAGCAGTTCTTC. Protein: CASSQEPSGNYNEQFF. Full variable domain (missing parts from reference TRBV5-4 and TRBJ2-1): ETGVTQSPTHLIKTRGQQVTLRCSSQSGHNTVSWYQQALGQGPQFIFQYYREEENGRGNFPPRFSGLQFPNYSSELNVNALELDDSALYLCASSQEPSGNYNEQFFGPGTRLTVL.

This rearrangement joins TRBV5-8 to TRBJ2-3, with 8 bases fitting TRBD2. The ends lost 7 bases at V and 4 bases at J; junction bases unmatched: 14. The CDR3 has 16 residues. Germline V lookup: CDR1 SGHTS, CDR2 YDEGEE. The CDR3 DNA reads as TGTGCCAGCGTCAAGGGGGTAGCGGGAAATGCAGATACGCAGTATTTT. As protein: CASVKGVAGNADTQYF. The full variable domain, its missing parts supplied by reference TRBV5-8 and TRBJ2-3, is EAGVTQSPTHLIKTRGQQATLRCSPISGHTSVYWYQQALGLGLQFLLWYDEGEERNRGNFPPRFSGRQFPNYSSELNVNALELEDSALYLCASVKGVAGNADTQYFGPGTRLTVL.

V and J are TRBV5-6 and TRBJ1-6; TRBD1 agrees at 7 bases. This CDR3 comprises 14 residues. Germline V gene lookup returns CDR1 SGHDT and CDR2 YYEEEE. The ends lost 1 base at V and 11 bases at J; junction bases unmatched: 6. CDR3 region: CASSLMRQGAPLHF. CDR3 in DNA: TGTGCCAGCAGCTTGATGCGACAGGGAGCACCCCTCCACTTT.

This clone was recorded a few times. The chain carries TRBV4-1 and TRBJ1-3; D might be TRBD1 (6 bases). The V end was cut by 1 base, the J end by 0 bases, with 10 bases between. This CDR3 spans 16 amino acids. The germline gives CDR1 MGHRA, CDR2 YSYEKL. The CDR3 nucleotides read TGCGCCAGCAGCCAAGTTTACAGGGTCTCTGGAAACACCATATATTTT. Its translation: CASSQVYRVSGNTIYF.

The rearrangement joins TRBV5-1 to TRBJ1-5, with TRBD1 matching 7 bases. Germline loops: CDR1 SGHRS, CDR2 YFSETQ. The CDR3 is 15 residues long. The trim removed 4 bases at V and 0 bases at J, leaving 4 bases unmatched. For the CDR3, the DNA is TGCGCCAGCAGCCCGGGACAGCCTAGCAATCAGCCCCAGCATTTT. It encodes CASSPGQPSNQPQHF.

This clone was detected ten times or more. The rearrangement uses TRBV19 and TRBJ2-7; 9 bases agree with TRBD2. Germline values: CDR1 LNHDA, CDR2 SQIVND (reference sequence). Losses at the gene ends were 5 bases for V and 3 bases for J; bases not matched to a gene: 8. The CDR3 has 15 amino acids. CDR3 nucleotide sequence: TGTGCCAGTAGTCAGTCTAGCGGGGTCGTCTACGAGCAGTACTTC. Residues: CASSQSSGVVYEQYF.

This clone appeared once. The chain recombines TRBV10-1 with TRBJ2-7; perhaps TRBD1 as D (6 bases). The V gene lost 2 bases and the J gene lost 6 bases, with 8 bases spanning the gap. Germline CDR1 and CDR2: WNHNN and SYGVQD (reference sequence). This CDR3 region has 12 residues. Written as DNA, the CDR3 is TGCGCCAGCAGTGAGACAGGGTTCGAGCAGTACTTC. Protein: CASSETGFEQYF.

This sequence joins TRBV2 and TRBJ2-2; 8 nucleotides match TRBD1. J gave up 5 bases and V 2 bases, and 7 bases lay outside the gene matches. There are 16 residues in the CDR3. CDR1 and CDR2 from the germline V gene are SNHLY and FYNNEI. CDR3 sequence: CASSEFPGGWTGELFF. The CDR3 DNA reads TGTGCCAGCAGTGAATTTCCAGGGGGCTGGACCGGGGAGCTGTTTTTT.

The CDR3 loop reads CASSLDPSTDTQYF. For the CDR3, the DNA is TGTGCCAGCAGCTTAGATCCTTCTACAGATACGCAGTATTTT. This chain uses TRBV11-3 with TRBJ2-3, with D hard to call. V was shortened by 0 bases and J by 3 bases, with 7 bases between the two germline ends. Germline lookup yields CDR1 SGHNT and CDR2 YENEEA. The CDR3 extends over 14 amino acids.

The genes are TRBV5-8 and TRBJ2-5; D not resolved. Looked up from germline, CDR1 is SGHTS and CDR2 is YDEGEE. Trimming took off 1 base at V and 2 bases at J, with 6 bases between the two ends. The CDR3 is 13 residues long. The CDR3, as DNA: TGTGCCAGCAGCTTGACAGATCAAGAGACCCAGTACTTC. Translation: CASSLTDQETQYF. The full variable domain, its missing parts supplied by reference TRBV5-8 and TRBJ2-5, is EAGVTQSPTHLIKTRGQQATLRCSPISGHTSVYWYQQALGLGLQFLLWYDEGEERNRGNFPPRFSGRQFPNYSSELNVNALELEDSALYLCASSLTDQETQYFGPGTRLLVL.

CDR3 in DNA: TGTGCCAGCATAGCGGGGGGTGGCGAGCAGTACTTC. This encodes CASIAGGGEQYF. This chain uses TRBV2 with TRBJ2-7; 10 bases map to TRBD2. CDR1 SNHLY and CDR2 FYNNEI come from the germline V gene. With 7 bases clipped from V and 6 bases from J, the junction kept 3 bases outside the gene matches. CDR3 length: 12 residues.

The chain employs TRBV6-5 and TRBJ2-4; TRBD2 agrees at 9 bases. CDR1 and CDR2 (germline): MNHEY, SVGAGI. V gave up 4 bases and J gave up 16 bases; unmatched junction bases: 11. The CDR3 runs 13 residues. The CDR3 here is CASSSRTSANLYF. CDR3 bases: TGTGCCAGCAGTTCCCGGACTAGCGCGAACCTATACTTC.

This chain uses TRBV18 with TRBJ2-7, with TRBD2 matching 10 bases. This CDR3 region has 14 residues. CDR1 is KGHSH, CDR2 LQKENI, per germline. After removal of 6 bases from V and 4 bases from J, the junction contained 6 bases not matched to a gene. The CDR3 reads CASSTSGRVYEQYF. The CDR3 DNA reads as TGTGCCAGCTCTACGAGCGGGAGGGTTTACGAGCAGTACTTC.

CDR3: CASRLKQPSGELFF. The DNA for the CDR3 is TGTGCCAGCAGACTTAAACAGCCCTCCGGGGAGCTGTTTTTT. The V call is TRBV28, the J call TRBJ2-2, with D uncertain. Looked up from germline, CDR1 is MDHEN and CDR2 is SYDVKM. This CDR3 comprises 14 residues. V was clipped by 6 bases and J by 6 bases, with 14 bases between them.

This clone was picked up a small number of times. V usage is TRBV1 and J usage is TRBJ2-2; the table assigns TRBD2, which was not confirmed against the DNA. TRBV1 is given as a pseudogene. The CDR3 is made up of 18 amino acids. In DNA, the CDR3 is TGCACCAGCAGCCTACCCCTCCTTGGCGGCCCGAACACCGGGGAGCTGTTTTTT. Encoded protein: CTSSLPLLGGPNTGELFF.

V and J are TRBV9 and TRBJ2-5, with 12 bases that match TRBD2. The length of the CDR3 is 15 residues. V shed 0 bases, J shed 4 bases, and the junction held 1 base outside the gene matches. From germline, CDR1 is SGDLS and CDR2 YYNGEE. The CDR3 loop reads CASSVATSGGETQYF. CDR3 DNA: TGTGCCAGCAGCGTAGCGACTAGCGGGGGAGAGACCCAGTACTTC.

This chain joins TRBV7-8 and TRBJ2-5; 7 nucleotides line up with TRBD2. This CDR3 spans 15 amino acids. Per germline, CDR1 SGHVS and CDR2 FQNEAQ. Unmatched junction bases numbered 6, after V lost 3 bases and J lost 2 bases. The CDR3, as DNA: TGTGCCAGCAGCTTTGGGGGGACTAATCAAGAGACCCAGTACTTC. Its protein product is CASSFGGTNQETQYF.